These 25 T cell receptor beta chains came from one sample sequenced in a study of blood T cell repertoires in COVID-19. Clones were read by immunoSEQ multiplex PCR, and TCRdb kept only the in-frame ones, dropping some. The table includes about 29,000 clones, around 85% detected once. Sample: peripheral blood. The origin of the receptors is a human donor with active COVID-19. The donor label of this sample is uncertain.

The chain recombines TRBV28 with TRBJ1-3, with D maybe TRBD1 (6 bases). The V end was cut by 2 bases, the J end by 0 bases, with 14 bases between. The CDR3 runs to 17 residues. The germline V gene has CDR1 MDHEN and CDR2 SYDVKM. CDR3 DNA: TGTGCCAGCAGTTTAACGGACCCAGGGGCCTCTGGAAACACCATATATTTT. The encoded protein is CASSLTDPGASGNTIYF.

CDR3 sequence (DNA): TGTGCCAGCAGTTGGCCCCATTTAGCGGGGGGGCGGGCAGATACGCAGTATTTT. The encoded protein is CASSWPHLAGGRADTQYF. This chain uses TRBV6-7 with TRBJ2-3, with 11 bases aligning to TRBD2. TRBV6-7 counts as an open reading frame of uncertain function. The junction had 13 bases not matched to a gene; V was cut back by 4 bases and J by 4 bases. The CDR3 extends over 18 amino acids.

CDR3 sequence reads: CASSPPGSYNEQFF. The CDR3 DNA is TGTGCCAGCAGCCCCCCGGGCTCCTACAATGAGCAGTTCTTC. This chain connects TRBV7-9 to TRBJ2-1; no reliable D call. CDR1 SEHNR and CDR2 FQNEAQ come from the germline V gene (reference sequence). CDR3 length: 14 residues. Trimming took 5 bases from V and 0 from J, leaving 8 bases between them.

The chain has TRBV4-1 and TRBJ1-5; 8 bases line up with TRBD1. Unmatched junction bases numbered 4, after V lost 4 bases and J lost 5 bases. The CDR3 consists of 14 residues. Germline-derived CDR1 and CDR2 are MGHRA and YSYEKL. The CDR3 sequence: CASSPGTGYQPQHF. In nucleotides, the CDR3 is TGCGCCAGCAGCCCCGGGACAGGCTATCAGCCCCAGCATTTT.

J is TRBJ2-3 and V is TRBV24-1; TRBD1 agrees at 7 bases. The CDR3 extends over 14 amino acids. Germline V lookup: CDR1 KGHDR, CDR2 SFDVKD. V gave up 10 bases and J gave up 1 base; unmatched junction bases: 7. The CDR3 loop reads CATPEGAGTDTQYF. For the CDR3, the DNA is TGTGCCACACCCGAGGGGGCAGGCACAGATACGCAGTATTTT.

The rearrangement joins TRBV2 to TRBJ2-4; 9 nucleotides align to TRBD1. The germline V gene has CDR1 SNHLY and CDR2 FYNNEI. This CDR3 comprises 14 residues. The trim removed 4 bases at V and 7 bases at J, leaving 5 bases unmatched. CDR3 residues: CASSGGTGRNIQYF. The CDR3 nucleotides read TGTGCCAGCAGTGGTGGGACAGGGAGGAACATTCAGTACTTC. Full variable domain (missing parts from reference TRBV2 and TRBJ2-4): EPEVTQTPSHQVTQMGQEVILRCVPISNHLYFYWYRQILGQKVEFLVSFYNNEISEKSEIFDDQFSVERPDGSNFTLKIRSTKLEDSAMYFCASSGGTGRNIQYFGAGTRLSVL.

This chain joins TRBV19 and TRBJ2-7, with D tentatively TRBD1 (5 bases). V shed 6 bases and J shed 2 bases, with 8 bases lying between them. Germline CDR1 and CDR2: LNHDA and SQIVND (reference sequence). The CDR3 spans 12 residues. Here the CDR3 reads CASRDTTYEQYF. The DNA for the CDR3 is TGTGCCAGTAGGGACACCACCTACGAGCAGTACTTC.

This clone has only a few counts. This sequence joins TRBV14 and TRBJ1-2; no clear D. Per the germline V gene, CDR1 is SGHDN and CDR2 is FVKESK. Deletions cut 1 base from V and 5 bases from J, with 5 bases between. The CDR3 is 12 amino acids. This chain's CDR3 is CASSQAGYGYTF. The DNA for the CDR3 is TGTGCCAGCAGCCAAGCCGGTTATGGCTACACCTTC.

This chain links TRBV4-3 with TRBJ2-6, with 7 bases fitting TRBD1. Germline values: CDR1 LGHNA, CDR2 YSLEER. There are 16 residues in the CDR3. After removal of 4 bases from V and 1 base from J, the junction contained 4 bases not matched to a gene. The chain's CDR3 is CASSPVGQSGANVLTF. The DNA of the CDR3 is TGCGCCAGCAGCCCCGTGGGACAGTCTGGGGCCAACGTCCTGACTTTC.

This chain connects TRBV24-1 to TRBJ2-3, with a possible D match to TRBD2 (6 bases). Trimming left V 3 bases short and J 3 bases short, with 18 bases between. There are 17 residues in the CDR3. CDR1 is KGHDR, CDR2 SFDVKD, per germline. The CDR3 here is CATSDPGSGIGTDTQYF. The CDR3 DNA follows: TGTGCCACCAGTGATCCCGGGAGTGGGATTGGGACAGATACGCAGTATTTT.

The V call is TRBV2, the J call TRBJ1-1; D perhaps matches TRBD1 (6 bases). V shed 6 bases and J shed 4 bases, with 12 bases lying between them. The CDR3 spans 13 residues. CDR1 SNHLY and CDR2 FYNNEI come from the germline V gene. The CDR3: CASRTGGFTEAFF. CDR3 bases: TGTGCCAGCAGGACAGGAGGTTTCACTGAAGCTTTCTTT.

The genes are TRBV25-1 and TRBJ2-3, with 9 bases lining up with TRBD2. Germline V gives CDR1 MGHDK, CDR2 SYGVNS. The length of the CDR3 is 15 residues. V lost 3 bases and J lost 5; bases outside the gene matches: 6. The CDR3 coding sequence is TGTGCCAGCAGTGATTCGACTAGCGGAGGAGATACGCAGTATTTT. Protein sequence: CASSDSTSGGDTQYF.

The chain combines TRBV5-1 with TRBJ2-7; a weak D match, TRBD1 (7 bases). The germline gives CDR1 SGHRS, CDR2 YFSETQ. V lost 0 bases to trimming and J lost 2 bases, with 15 bases between them. The CDR3 covers 16 residues. The chain's CDR3 is CASSLEGAGRTYEQYF. The CDR3 bases are TGCGCCAGCAGCTTGGAGGGGGCAGGGAGGACCTACGAGCAGTACTTC. The entire variable domain, with the rest obtained from reference TRBV5-1 and TRBJ2-7, is as follows: KAGVTQTPRYLIKTRGQQVTLSCSPISGHRSVSWYQQTPGQGLQFLFEYFSETQRNKGNFPGRFSGRQFSNSRSEMNVSTLELGDSALYLCASSLEGAGRTYEQYFGPGTRLTVT.

This chain uses TRBV5-4 with TRBJ2-5; no clear D. The V and J ends lost 2 bases and 1 base respectively, with 12 bases between them. Per germline, CDR1 SGHNT and CDR2 YYREEE (reference sequence). The CDR3 contains 15 residues. The CDR3 DNA follows: TGTGCCAGCAGCTTAGGCAGGCTACTCCAAGAGACCCAGTACTTC. Translation: CASSLGRLLQETQYF. Using reference TRBV5-4 and TRBJ2-5 for the parts outside the CDR3, the full variable domain is ETGVTQSPTHLIKTRGQQVTLRCSSQSGHNTVSWYQQALGQGPQFIFQYYREEENGRGNFPPRFSGLQFPNYSSELNVNALELDDSALYLCASSLGRLLQETQYFGPGTRLLVL.

The J gene is TRBJ2-2, the V gene TRBV5-6; 9 bases match TRBD1. The CDR3 totals 15 residues. Germline V lookup: CDR1 SGHDT, CDR2 YYEEEE. The V gene end was trimmed by 4 bases and the J gene end by 4 bases; junction bases not matched to a gene: 5. CDR3: CASSLGTGITGELFF. The CDR3 nucleotides are TGTGCCAGCAGCCTAGGGACAGGGATCACCGGGGAGCTGTTTTTT.

As DNA, the CDR3 is TGTGCCAGCAGCCAAAACGCGGGGGAGGGGGAGCTGTTTTTT. Protein product: CASSQNAGEGELFF. The rearrangement joins TRBV3-1 (or the pseudogene TRBV3-2) to TRBJ2-2; 7 bases line up with TRBD2. V was pared by 2 bases and J by 8 bases, with 5 bases of the junction left unmatched. Germline lookup yields CDR1 LGHDT and CDR2 YNNKEL (reference sequence). This CDR3 spans 14 amino acids.

This clone was seen a single time. The CDR3 here is CSSGDRYGEAFF. Written as DNA, the CDR3 is TGCAGCTCCGGGGACAGGTATGGTGAAGCTTTCTTT. V usage is TRBV29-1 and J usage is TRBJ1-1; 8 bases line up with TRBD1. Germline lookup yields CDR1 SQVTM and CDR2 ANQGSEA. V shed 8 bases and J 7 bases; nucleotides not matched to a gene: 9. The length of the CDR3 is 12 residues.

V gene TRBV20-1 combines with J gene TRBJ1-2, with D possibly TRBD1 on 5 matching bases. Trimming left V 6 bases short and J 8 bases short, with 13 bases between. Germline CDR1 is DFQATT and CDR2 is SNEGSKA (reference sequence). This CDR3 has 11 amino acids. CDR3 DNA: TGCAGTGCGTGGGAGGGACGAGGCTACACCTTC. Translated: CSAWEGRGYTF.

The J gene is TRBJ2-1, the V gene TRBV24-1; 11 positions match TRBD2. CDR3 length: 16 amino acids. Germline-derived CDR1 and CDR2 are KGHDR and SFDVKD. V lost 2 bases to trimming and J lost 4 bases; unmatched junction nucleotides: 3. CDR3 in DNA: TGTGCCACCAGTGATTCCGCTAGCGGGGGGTACAATGAGCAGTTCTTC. This translates into CATSDSASGGYNEQFF.

This chain links TRBV23-1 with TRBJ2-7; D might be TRBD1 (5 bases). TRBV23-1 is given ORF status, its function remaining uncertain. This CDR3 is 14 amino acids long. Trimming took 3 bases from V and 4 from J, leaving 13 bases between them. The CDR3 region is CASSHGRVGYEQYF. The CDR3 DNA reads as TGCGCCAGCAGTCATGGCAGGGTTGGTTACGAGCAGTACTTC.

This clone was detected once. The V gene is TRBV10-2, the J gene TRBJ1-6, with 9 nucleotides matching TRBD1. The CDR3 has 14 amino acids. Germline V gene sequence: CDR1 WSHSY, CDR2 SAAADI. V was pared by 10 bases and J by 7 bases, with 8 bases of the junction left unmatched. The CDR3 nucleotides are TGCGCCACCGCGACAGGGGGTGTGAATTCACCCCTCCACTTT. It specifies CATATGGVNSPLHF.

The V call is TRBV20-1, the J call TRBJ2-7; D unclear. The V end was cut by 4 bases, the J end by 3 bases, with 7 bases between. From germline, CDR1 is DFQATT and CDR2 SNEGSKA (reference sequence). CDR3 length: 11 amino acids. The CDR3 DNA is TGCAGTGCTATTGGAGACTACGAGCAGTACTTC. It encodes CSAIGDYEQYF.

The chain is built from TRBV11-2 and TRBJ2-3, with 14 bases that match TRBD2. This CDR3 is built from 19 residues. From germline, CDR1 is SGHAT and CDR2 FQNNGV. V lost 0 bases, J lost 0 bases, and 5 bases stayed unmatched. This chain's CDR3 is CASSLDPGLAGGSTDTQYF. For the CDR3, the DNA is TGTGCCAGCAGCTTAGATCCCGGACTAGCGGGGGGTAGCACAGATACGCAGTATTTT.

This clone has only one observation. This rearrangement joins TRBV15 to TRBJ2-2, with D perhaps matching TRBD2 (6 bases). CDR1 LNHNV and CDR2 YYDKDF come from the germline V gene (reference sequence). CDR3 length: 15 residues. The V gene lost 2 bases and the J gene lost 1 base, with 8 bases spanning the gap. The CDR3 nucleotides are TGTGCCACCAGCAGACCAGCGGGGAACACCGGGGAGCTGTTTTTT. Residues: CATSRPAGNTGELFF.

The chain uses TRBV7-9 and TRBJ2-2, with a tentative D call TRBD1 (6 bases). The germline V and J ends were trimmed by 10 bases and 9 bases, with 18 bases remaining between them. Germline assignment: CDR1 SEHNR and CDR2 FQNEAQ (reference sequence). The CDR3 sequence is 13 residues long. Written as DNA, the CDR3 is TGTGCCACCCGCGGAAGACAGGATAGGGAGCTGTTTTTT. The encoded protein is CATRGRQDRELFF.